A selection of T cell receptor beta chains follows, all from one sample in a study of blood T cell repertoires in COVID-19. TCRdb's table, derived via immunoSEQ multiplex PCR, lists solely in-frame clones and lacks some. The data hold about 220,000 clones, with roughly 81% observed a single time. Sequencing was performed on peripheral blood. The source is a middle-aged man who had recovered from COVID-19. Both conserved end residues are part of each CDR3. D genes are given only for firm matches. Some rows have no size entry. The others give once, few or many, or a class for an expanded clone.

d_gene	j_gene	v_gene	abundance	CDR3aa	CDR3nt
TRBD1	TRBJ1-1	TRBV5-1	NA	CASSLTGVTEAFF	TGCGCCAGCAGCTTGACAGGGGTCACTGAAGCTTTCTTT
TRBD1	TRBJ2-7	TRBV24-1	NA	CATSDFSGTGTYEQYF	TGTGCCACCAGTGATTTTTCCGGGACAGGTACCTACGAGCAGTACTTC
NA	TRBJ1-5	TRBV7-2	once	CASSLRGNQPQHF	TGTGCCAGCAGCCTCAGGGGCAATCAGCCCCAGCATTTT
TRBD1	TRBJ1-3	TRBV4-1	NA	CASSRGTVRYRNTIYF	TGCGCCAGCAGCCGAGGGACAGTAAGATACCGAAACACCATATATTTT
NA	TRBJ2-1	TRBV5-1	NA	CASSVGLDEQFF	TGCGCCAGCAGCGTGGGACTTGATGAGCAGTTCTTC
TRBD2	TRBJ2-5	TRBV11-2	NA	CASSLVPGGETQYF	TGTGCCAGCAGCTTAGTCCCCGGGGGGGAGACCCAGTACTTC
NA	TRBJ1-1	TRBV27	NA	CASSFLGAGQPEAFF	TGTGCCAGCAGTTTCTTAGGGGCAGGGCAACCTGAAGCTTTCTTT
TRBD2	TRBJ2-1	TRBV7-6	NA	CASSLVGLAGRSSYNEQFF	TGTGCCAGCAGCTTAGTCGGACTAGCGGGGCGGAGCTCCTACAATGAGCAGTTCTTC
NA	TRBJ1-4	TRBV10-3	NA	CAISESHVGQYNEKLFF	TGTGCCATCAGTGAGTCTCACGTTGGGCAGTATAATGAAAAACTGTTTTTT
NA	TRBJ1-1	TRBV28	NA	CASSGPDSLNTEAFF	TGTGCCAGCAGTGGCCCGGACAGCCTGAACACTGAAGCTTTCTTT
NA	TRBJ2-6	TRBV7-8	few	CASSLAILAGASGANVLTF	TGTGCCAGCAGCTTAGCGATCCTGGCAGGGGCTTCTGGGGCCAACGTCCTGACTTTC
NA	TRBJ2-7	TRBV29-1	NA	CSVAVASRGEQYF	TGCAGCGTTGCTGTGGCGAGCCGGGGCGAGCAGTACTTC
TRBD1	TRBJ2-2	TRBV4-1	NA	CASSSGTATGELFF	TGCGCCAGCAGCTCCGGGACAGCCACCGGGGAGCTGTTTTTT
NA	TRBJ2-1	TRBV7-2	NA	CASSLYDRSSYNEQFF	TGTGCCAGCAGCTTATACGACAGGAGCTCCTACAATGAGCAGTTCTTC
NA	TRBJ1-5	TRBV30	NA	CAWSVGRQSNQPQHF	TGTGCCTGGAGTGTAGGTAGACAGAGCAATCAGCCCCAGCATTTT
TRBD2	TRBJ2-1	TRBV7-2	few	CASSLSPGLAGIGRQFF	TGTGCCAGCAGCCTGTCCCCGGGACTAGCGGGGATCGGGAGGCAGTTCTTC